This TCR beta chain was retrieved from a study of T cell responses to AZD1222 COVID-19 vaccine. Method: immunoSEQ multiplex PCR; TCRdb's copy keeps in-frame clones and lacks some. The sample consists of 200,000 or so clones, about nine tenths of them appearing once. Trimming at V came to 1 base and at J to 6 bases, leaving 7 bases not matched to a gene. Germline V gives CDR1 MDHEN, CDR2 SYDVKM. CDR3 size: 15 residues. This material consisted of peripheral blood, taken on day 0 of AZD1222 vaccination. The source of this sequence is an adult in good health. The chain employs TRBV28 and TRBJ2-7; 9 bases fit TRBD1. DNA for the CDR3: TGTGCCAGCAGTTTATCCCCGGGACAGGGCGTCGAGCAGTACTTC. This encodes CASSLSPGQGVEQYF.